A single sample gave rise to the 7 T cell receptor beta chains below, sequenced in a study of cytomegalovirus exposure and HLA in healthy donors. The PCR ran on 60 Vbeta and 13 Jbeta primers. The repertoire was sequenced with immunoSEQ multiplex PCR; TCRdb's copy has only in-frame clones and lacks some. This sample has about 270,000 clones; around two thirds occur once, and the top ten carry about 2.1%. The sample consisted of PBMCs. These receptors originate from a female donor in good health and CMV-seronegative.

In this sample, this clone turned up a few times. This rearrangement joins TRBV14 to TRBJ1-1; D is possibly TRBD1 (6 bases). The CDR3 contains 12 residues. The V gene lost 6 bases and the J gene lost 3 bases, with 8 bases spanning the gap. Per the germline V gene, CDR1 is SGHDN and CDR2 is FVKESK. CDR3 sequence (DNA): TGTGCCAGCAGTCCAGGGGACACTGAAGCTTTCTTT. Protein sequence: CASSPGDTEAFF.

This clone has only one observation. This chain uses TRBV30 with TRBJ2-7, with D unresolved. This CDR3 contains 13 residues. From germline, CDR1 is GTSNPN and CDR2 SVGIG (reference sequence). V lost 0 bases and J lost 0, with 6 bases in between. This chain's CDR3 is CAWSVRSSYEQYF. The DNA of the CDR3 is TGTGCCTGGAGTGTACGCAGCTCCTACGAGCAGTACTTC.

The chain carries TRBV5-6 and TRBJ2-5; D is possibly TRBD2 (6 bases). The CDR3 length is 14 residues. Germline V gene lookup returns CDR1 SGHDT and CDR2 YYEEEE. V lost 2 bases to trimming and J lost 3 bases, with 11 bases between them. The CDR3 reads CASSLFGGEETQYF. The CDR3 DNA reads TGTGCCAGCAGCTTATTCGGCGGGGAAGAGACCCAGTACTTC.

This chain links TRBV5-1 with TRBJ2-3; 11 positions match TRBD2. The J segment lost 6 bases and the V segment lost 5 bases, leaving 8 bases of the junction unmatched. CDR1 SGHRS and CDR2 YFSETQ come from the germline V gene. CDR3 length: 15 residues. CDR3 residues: CASRTSGSLVDTQYF. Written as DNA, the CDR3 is TGCGCCAGCAGAACTAGCGGGAGTTTGGTGGATACGCAGTATTTT.

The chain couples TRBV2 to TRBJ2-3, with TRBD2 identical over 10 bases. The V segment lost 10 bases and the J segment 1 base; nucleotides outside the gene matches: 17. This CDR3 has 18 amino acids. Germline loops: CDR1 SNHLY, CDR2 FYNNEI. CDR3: CATRRGLAGVGGTDTQYF. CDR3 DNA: TGTGCCACCCGGCGGGGGCTAGCGGGAGTGGGCGGCACAGATACGCAGTATTTT.

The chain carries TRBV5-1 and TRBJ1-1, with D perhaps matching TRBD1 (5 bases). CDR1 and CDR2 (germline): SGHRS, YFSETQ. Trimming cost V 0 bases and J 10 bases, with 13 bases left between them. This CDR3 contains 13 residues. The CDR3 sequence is CASSLDAGWVAFF. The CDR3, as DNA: TGCGCCAGCAGCTTGGATGCAGGGTGGGTAGCTTTCTTT.

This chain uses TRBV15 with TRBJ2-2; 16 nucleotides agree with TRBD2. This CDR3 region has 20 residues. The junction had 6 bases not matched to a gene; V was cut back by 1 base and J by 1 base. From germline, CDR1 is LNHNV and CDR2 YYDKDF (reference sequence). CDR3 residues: CATSRVPGTSGRGNTGELFF. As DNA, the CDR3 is TGTGCCACCAGCAGAGTGCCGGGGACTAGCGGGAGGGGGAACACCGGGGAGCTGTTTTTT.